This T cell receptor beta chain was found in a study of blood T cell repertoires in COVID-19 (dated by TCRdb to the early 2020s). Regarding the research as a whole: Samples from collaborators originated in the United States, Italy and Spain and spanned both the acute and convalescent phases of COVID-19. A de-identified subject ID, COVID-19 status, age in years and sex were almost always included in the sample metadata. The repertoires were released in a freely available public database intended as a resource for research on the immune response to SARS-CoV-2. Deeply sampled blood TCRbeta repertoires from subjects exposed to, actively infected with, or recovered from COVID-19 were included in the dataset. Samples came from the ongoing ImmuneRACE study (first 160 participants) plus 1,254 subjects from 6 global collaborators. The prospective study material was composed of cDNA or gDNA derived from T cells, B-cell-depleted T cells, or PBMCs. Where available, HLA class I and class II types were taken from metadata supplied by the sample provider and were not determined by assay-based typing. Study-level results and caveats: Clinical and demographic metadata were provided uncurated, with the amount varying by source and participant.

Participants in the prospective study were enrolled through a virtual design, were aged roughly 18 to 100 years, and lived in approximately 24 United States geographic areas. Cohort assignment in the prospective study relied on participant-reported clinical history from a screening survey and a study questionnaire. ImmuneRACE Cohort 3 recovered participants were defined by two consecutive negative NP/OP PCR tests, healthcare professional clearance, or symptom resolution. Mobile phlebotomists in the prospective study collected whole blood, serum and a nasopharyngeal or oropharyngeal swab from every participant. Prospective study participants could optionally give additional blood draws and questionnaires over a roughly two-month period. Before DNA extraction, prospective study blood samples were shipped either frozen or at room temperature. Note on this clone: This clone's antigen is unknown. One base away there is no much larger clone; base qualities are not given.

From cysteine to phenylalanine, the CDR3 is 15 amino acids long. The retained sequence is limited to the CDR3, 45 bases, with the frame set at the first base. Trimming costs V 1 base and J 0 bases, and their ends lie 9 bases apart. From the germline V gene (reference sequence), CDR1 is LGHDT and CDR2 is YNNKEL. TCRbeta CDR3 regions were amplified from genomic DNA by means of the immunoSEQ Assay, a bias-controlled multiplex PCR. The paper's data handling went like this. Within the assay, amplification of reference gene primers was used to estimate how many nucleated cells each sample contained. To quantify the absolute abundance of each unique TCRbeta CDR3 rearrangement, sequence reads were collapsed and filtered. For each sample, productive Simpson clonality was calculated by taking the square root of Simpson's diversity index across productive rearrangements. Not all clones reach the TCRdb copy of this immuneACCESS table, which keeps in-frame sequences only. Checked studies attribute under half of the gap to unresolved V genes and leave the rest unexplained. V and J calls and clone size are as listed in that table; D and trimming were resolved from the DNA. Across this sample there are about 320,000 clones, with roughly 89% seen only once. The ten largest clones add up to roughly 5.2% of the sample.

This TCR derives from a man aged 60-69 years who had recovered from COVID-19. Specimen: PBMCs or T cells enriched from blood (not recorded which). The receptor chain draws on TRBV3-1 (or the pseudogene TRBV3-2) and TRBJ1-2; the D gene lacks a confident call. This receptor carries the CDR3 CASSQAAGANYGYTF. DNA sequence: TGTGCCAGCAGCCAAGCGGCCGGAGCTAACTATGGCTACACCTTC.